The 26 T cell receptor beta chains below all came from one sample that was sequenced in a study of early T cells in non-severe SARS-CoV-2 infection. TCRdb re-analysed the 5' RACE reads in MiXCR, keeping a single row per CDR3 protein. Here the sample spans around 58,000 distinct CDR3 sequences, more than 12% being singletons. Sample: whole blood, taken at baseline. The receptors were sampled from an adult who was a healthcare worker with PCR-confirmed SARS-CoV-2 infection or an uninfected control (not recorded which).

The chain employs TRBV28 and TRBJ2-1; D is undetermined. V gave up 1 base and J gave up 2 bases, with 0 bases separating them. This CDR3 comprises 12 residues. Germline V CDR1 and CDR2: MDHEN, SYDVKM. CDR3 coding DNA: TGTGCCAGCAGTTTATCCTACAATGAGCAGTTCTTC. As protein: CASSLSYNEQFF.

The CDR3 sequence is CSARDLSSGANVLTF. The CDR3 coding sequence is TGCAGTGCTAGAGATCTCTCCTCTGGGGCCAACGTCCTGACTTTC. The J gene is TRBJ2-6, the V gene TRBV20-1; D unclear. V lost 0 bases and J 0 bases, leaving 6 bases between the germline ends. This CDR3 region has 15 residues. Germline CDR1 and CDR2: DFQATT and SNEGSKA (reference sequence).

This clonotype was seen more than once but under ten times. V is TRBV6-2 or TRBV6-3 and J is TRBJ1-1; D is ambiguous. Germline V gene data show CDR1 as MNHEY and CDR2 as SVGEGT. This CDR3 has 12 amino acids. The V and J ends lost 2 bases and 4 bases respectively, with 5 bases between them. CDR3 protein: CASSYQRTEAFF. CDR3 nucleotide sequence: TGTGCCAGCAGTTACCAACGCACTGAAGCTTTCTTT.

This clonotype was recorded only once. The chain uses TRBV20-1 and TRBJ2-2, with D possibly TRBD1 on 7 matching bases. Germline CDR1 DFQATT, CDR2 SNEGSKA (reference sequence). The V end was cut by 5 bases, the J end by 4 bases, with 14 bases between. This CDR3 contains 14 residues. As DNA, the CDR3 is TGCAGTGCTGGGAGACAGGGAGGCACCGGGGAGCTGTTTTTT. It is translated as CSAGRQGGTGELFF.

As concerns this clonotype: This is likely a read error, given that the CDR3 carries no conserved phenylalanine or tryptophan at its end. This chain joins TRBV9 and TRBJ1-1; D is uncertain. This CDR3 has 15 residues. Per germline, CDR1 SGDLS and CDR2 YYNGEE. Trimming cost V 3 bases and J 2 bases, with 14 bases left between them. The CDR3 reads CASSAPLGVNTEAFS. As DNA, the CDR3 is TGTGCCAGCAGCGCCCCCCTGGGCGTAAACACTGAAGCTTTCTCT.

At least ten counts were recorded for this clonotype. This chain connects TRBV9 to TRBJ2-7; the match to TRBD1 covers 8 bases. This CDR3 has 14 amino acids. The trim removed 4 bases at V and 1 base at J, leaving 4 bases unmatched. Looked up from germline, CDR1 is SGDLS and CDR2 is YYNGEE. The CDR3 is CASSRTGNSYEQYF. The CDR3 bases are TGTGCCAGCAGCCGGACAGGGAATTCCTACGAGCAGTACTTC.

This clonotype has more than one count but fewer than ten. The rearrangement links TRBV20-1 to TRBJ2-1; TRBD1 aligns across 10 bases. J gave up 6 bases and V 5 bases, and 19 bases lay outside the gene matches. CDR3 length: 18 amino acids. In germline, CDR1 is DFQATT, CDR2 SNEGSKA (reference sequence). The CDR3 spells CSAGGQGFSSGDINEQFF. CDR3 coding DNA: TGCAGTGCTGGGGGACAGGGGTTTTCAAGCGGGGACATCAATGAGCAGTTCTTC.

This clonotype was counted a few times. The chain recombines TRBV27 with TRBJ2-3; either TRBD1 or TRBD2 may supply D (6 bases each). Trimming removed 6 bases at V and 9 bases at J, with 19 bases between. CDR1 and CDR2 (germline): MNHEY, SMNVEV (reference sequence). This CDR3 contains 14 residues. The DNA of the CDR3 is TGTGCCAGCAGCCAGAGGGGGGTTATTGGCACGCAGTATTTT. Translation gives CASSQRGVIGTQYF.

This clonotype was detected a few times. CDR3 nucleotide sequence: TGTGCCAGCAGCTCCCTGGCGGGGGCCAGGGTTAATGAGCAGTTCTTC. This sequence encodes CASSSLAGARVNEQFF. This chain links TRBV11-3 with TRBJ2-1, with a tentative D call TRBD2 (7 bases). V was trimmed by 4 bases and J by 7 bases, leaving 20 bases between them. CDR3 size: 16 residues. Germline V gene lookup returns CDR1 SGHNT and CDR2 YENEEA.

The V call is TRBV6-5, the J call TRBJ2-7; 8 bases fit TRBD2. Losses at the gene ends were 6 bases for V and 0 bases for J; bases not matched to a gene: 7. Germline CDR1 is MNHEY and CDR2 is SVGAGI. CDR3 size: 15 residues. The CDR3 protein is CASRPGGATSYEQYF. The CDR3 bases are TGTGCCAGCAGGCCCGGGGGGGCCACCTCCTACGAGCAGTACTTC.

This clonotype was detected many times. This chain connects TRBV5-4 to TRBJ1-1, with D possibly TRBD1 on 6 matching bases. The CDR3 extends over 15 amino acids. Trimming took off 2 bases at V and 4 bases at J, with 15 bases between the two ends. The germline V gene has CDR1 SGHNT and CDR2 YYREEE (reference sequence). The CDR3 loop reads CASSFDRQAGTEAFF. The CDR3 nucleotides read TGTGCCAGCAGCTTCGATAGACAGGCGGGCACTGAAGCTTTCTTT.

This clonotype was seen a handful of times. The chain couples TRBV25-1 to TRBJ2-7; D perhaps matches TRBD2 (6 bases). This CDR3 is built from 12 residues. Trimming removed 3 bases from V and 12 bases from J, with 15 bases in between. CDR1 and CDR2 from the germline V gene are MGHDK and SYGVNS. In DNA form, the CDR3 reads TGTGCCAGCAGTGAGGGAGGTCGGGGATTGTACTTC. This sequence encodes CASSEGGRGLYF.

This clonotype was observed a handful of times. The V call is TRBV10-3, the J call TRBJ2-1; weak D call: TRBD1 (5 bases). Germline CDR1 reads ENHRY; CDR2 reads SYGVKD. CDR3 length: 15 amino acids. V was clipped by 6 bases and J by 7 bases, with 19 bases between them. CDR3 DNA sequence: TGTGCCATCAGCTCCTTGACGGCAGCAGGGAATGAGCAGTTCTTC. Protein: CAISSLTAAGNEQFF.

This clonotype was seen a few times. The rearrangement links TRBV4-1 to TRBJ2-1, with TRBD1 identical over 7 bases. CDR1 and CDR2 (germline): MGHRA, YSYEKL. Trimming at V came to 1 base and at J to 2 bases, leaving 5 bases not matched to a gene. The CDR3 is 16 residues long. The CDR3 DNA is TGCGCCAGCAGCCAAGGACAGGGAAACCCCTACAATGAGCAGTTCTTC. It encodes CASSQGQGNPYNEQFF.

The chain has TRBV5-4 and TRBJ2-7, with 12 bases that match TRBD1. V dropped 4 bases and J dropped 5; count of bases not matched to a gene: 7. CDR1 and CDR2 from the germline V gene are SGHNT and YYREEE (reference sequence). The CDR3 totals 15 residues. CDR3 coding DNA: TGTGCCAGCAGCGGAACGGGACAGGGGGCTAACGAGCAGTACTTC. Protein: CASSGTGQGANEQYF.

The V call is TRBV5-1, the J call TRBJ2-5; 8 bases fit TRBD2. The CDR3 consists of 15 residues. Trimming cost V 4 bases and J 4 bases; bases outside gene matches: 9. The germline V gene has CDR1 SGHRS and CDR2 YFSETQ. The CDR3 region has the DNA TGCGCCAGCAGCCCTCGGGGGGGATTGGGAGAGACCCAGTACTTC. Residues: CASSPRGGLGETQYF.

This clonotype was counted between two and nine times. The chain carries TRBV5-1 and TRBJ1-2; perhaps TRBD1 as D (5 bases). V lost 0 bases, J lost 4 bases, and 7 bases lay in between. The CDR3 extends over 13 amino acids. Germline loops: CDR1 SGHRS, CDR2 YFSETQ. CDR3 sequence: CASSLADSYGYTF. In nucleotides, the CDR3 is TGCGCCAGCAGCTTGGCCGACAGCTATGGCTACACCTTC.

This chain uses TRBV4-1 with TRBJ2-5; D perhaps matches TRBD2 (6 bases). Trimming stripped 1 base from V and 1 base from J, with 10 bases between. The germline V gene has CDR1 MGHRA and CDR2 YSYEKL. This CDR3 is 15 amino acids long. The CDR3 loop is CASSQAVGGQETQYF. CDR3 sequence (DNA): TGCGCCAGCAGCCAAGCCGTGGGGGGCCAAGAGACCCAGTACTTC.

This clonotype was counted between two and nine times. This chain uses TRBV28 with TRBJ1-5; a weak D match, TRBD1 (6 bases). Germline V gene sequence: CDR1 MDHEN, CDR2 SYDVKM. The CDR3 runs to 13 residues. V was shortened by 11 bases and J by 0 bases, with 11 bases between the two germline ends. CDR3 loop: CASKGVSNQPQHF. DNA of the CDR3: TGTGCCTCCAAGGGGGTTAGCAATCAGCCCCAGCATTTT.

In nucleotides, the CDR3 is TGTGCCAGCATCCTCAGAGGGACAGAAACCCTCAATGAGCAGTTCTTC. It codes for CASILRGTETLNEQFF. The chain has TRBV6-6 and TRBJ2-1; 7 bases are shared with TRBD1. Germline V gene lookup returns CDR1 MNHNY and CDR2 SVGAGI (reference sequence). CDR3 size: 16 residues. V was pared by 7 bases and J by 6 bases, with 15 bases of the junction left unmatched.

This clonotype was counted ten times or more. The V gene is TRBV12-3 or TRBV12-4, the J gene TRBJ1-2; TRBD1 aligns across 11 bases. The CDR3 runs 15 residues. The J segment lost 5 bases and the V segment lost 5 bases, leaving 7 bases of the junction unmatched. CDR3 protein: CASSPGTGGGYGYTF. The CDR3 DNA reads TGTGCCAGCAGTCCTGGGACAGGGGGAGGATATGGCTACACCTTC.

This clonotype was seen a few times. This chain connects TRBV2 to TRBJ1-1; 9 nucleotides line up with TRBD1. The germline gives CDR1 SNHLY, CDR2 FYNNEI. This CDR3 is built from 13 residues. The junction had 3 bases not matched to a gene; V was cut back by 7 bases and J by 3 bases. CDR3 nucleotide sequence: TGTGCCAGCAAAGGACAGGGGTACACTGAAGCTTTCTTT. Translating it yields CASKGQGYTEAFF.

DNA of the CDR3: TGTGCCAGCAGCCAGGGAAACGAGGGTCTGAGGAACATTCAGTACTTC. This gives the protein CASSQGNEGLRNIQYF. The chain carries TRBV3-1 and TRBJ2-4; possibly TRBD2 for D (5 bases). This CDR3 spans 16 amino acids. The V end lost 3 bases, the J end lost 7 bases, and 19 bases lay between the germline ends. The germline V gene has CDR1 LGHDT and CDR2 YNNKEL (reference sequence).

This clonotype was picked up a small number of times. The chain couples TRBV28 to TRBJ2-6; TRBD2 matches at 8 bases. Germline V gene sequence: CDR1 MDHEN, CDR2 SYDVKM. The CDR3 extends over 18 amino acids. The ends lost 7 bases at V and 0 bases at J; junction bases unmatched: 11. The CDR3 sequence is CASTSPGGLSSGANVLTF. Written as DNA, the CDR3 is TGTGCCAGCACCTCCCCGGGAGGGCTTAGCTCTGGGGCCAACGTCCTGACTTTC.

This rearrangement joins TRBV2 to TRBJ1-4; D not certain. The germline CDR1 and CDR2 sequences are SNHLY and FYNNEI. Trimming left V 5 bases short and J 8 bases short, with 15 bases between. CDR3 length: 14 amino acids. CDR3: CASSLGNSREKLFF. The CDR3 nucleotides are TGTGCCAGCAGTTTGGGAAACTCTAGGGAAAAACTGTTTTTT.

For the CDR3, the DNA is TGCGCCAGCAGCTTGGGGTCCACCTTCGAGCAGTACTTC. Protein: CASSLGSTFEQYF. V gene TRBV5-1 combines with J gene TRBJ2-7; D call uncertain. V lost 0 bases, J lost 6 bases, and 10 bases lay in between. Germline CDR1 reads SGHRS; CDR2 reads YFSETQ. This CDR3 has 13 residues.